Sequencing of this T cell receptor (beta chain) was carried out in a study of cytomegalovirus exposure and HLA in healthy donors. Study-level results: With later analysis, a missense DCLRE1C variant became linked to TCR beta V- and J-gene trimming. Later on, an analysis showed TCR association rates differing by HLA locus, with DRB1 the most and HLA-C the fewest.

There are a few counts of this clone. The antigen remains unidentified. V trimming: 1 base; J trimming: 4 bases; junction bases outside the gene matches: 4. Germline CDR1 and CDR2: LGHNT and FRNRAP. The CDR3 has 15 residues. Whereas donors were nominally healthy upon sampling, unrecorded immune exposures were probable. Use of 60 Vbeta and 13 Jbeta primers characterized the PCR. Sequenced by immunoSEQ multiplex PCR; TCRdb stores in-frame clones only, minus some. This repertoire shows around 97,000 clones, roughly 9.4% found once; its top ten account for around 4.9%. The sequencing input was PBMCs. V and J are TRBV12-5 and TRBJ1-3; 7 bases agree with TRBD1. The receptor comes from a man between 45 and 60 years old in good health and CMV-seropositive. As DNA, the CDR3 is TGTGCTAGTGGTTTGGGGACAGGATCCGGAAACACCATATATTTT. Translation gives CASGLGTGSGNTIYF. The whole variable domain, filled in from reference TRBV12-5 and TRBJ1-3, reads DARVTQTPRHKVTEMGQEVTMRCQPILGHNTVFWYRQTMMQGLELLAYFRNRAPLDDSGMPKDRFSAEMPDATLATLKIQPSEPRDSAVYFCASGLGTGSGNTIYFGEGSWLTVV.